This record covers a single T cell receptor (beta chain). Other DNA sequences in this sample translate to the same CDR3. Every immunoSEQ plate was one replicate of a subset's evenly spread DNA. TCRdb's table, derived via immunoSEQ multiplex PCR, lists solely in-frame clones and lacks some. The table records more than 1,200,000 clones, approximately 98.5% of them present only once. The sample originates from a study of shared clonotypes between healthy human individuals. CDR1 MDHEN and CDR2 SYDVKM come from the germline V gene. This CDR3 spans 12 amino acids. The V end was cut by 3 bases, the J end by 3 bases, with 3 bases between.

This chain joins TRBV28 and TRBJ2-1; no reliable D call. The sample consisted of naive CD4+ T cells sorted from blood. Stated subset: CD45RA+ positively selected. This receptor was obtained from a man between 25 and 39 years old in good health. CDR3 in amino acids: CASSLSYNEQFF. DNA of the CDR3: TGTGCCAGCAGTTTGAGCTACAATGAGCAGTTCTTC.